Sequencing of this T cell receptor beta chain was carried out in a study of cytomegalovirus exposure and HLA in healthy donors (dated by TCRdb to between 2016 and 2019). General notes on the study: In an earlier analysis of approximately 640 of the donors, approximately 300 Gb of sequence data and 95 million to 130 million unique TCR beta sequences from about 179 million T cells were reported. An early release that covered approximately 600 HLA-typed donors contained 300 to 350 gigabases of sequencing data and about 84 million unique TCR sequences. Among the roughly 430 genotyped donors, about 85% belonged to the genetic ancestry cluster associated with self-reported Caucasian donors. The study was designed to test whether signatures of past pathogen exposure could be identified by cataloging public T cell receptors. The study profiled the T cell repertoires of some 610 subjects by immunosequencing and related them to cytomegalovirus serostatus. In addition to the first cohort of 650 to 750 subjects, a separate validation cohort of approximately 110 different subjects was used. The study combined high-throughput TCR immunosequencing, statistical association of individual TCRs with disease status, and machine learning to predict cytomegalovirus infection status. In a later analysis, previously published TCR beta repertoires from 550 to 700 donors were re-analyzed and high-resolution HLA genotyping was added so that TCR occurrence patterns could be studied. The later analysis used no new phenotypic data to find candidate immune exposures, relying instead on TCR beta sequences and their occurrence across donors. To decide whether each TCR beta V gene segment behaved as functional or pseudogenic, an earlier analysis of fewer than 750 of the donors relied on high-throughput TCR beta sequencing. Alongside the repertoire data, information on donor age, sex, ethnicity and CMV serostatus was compiled. A later genetic analysis took genome-wide SNP genotypes for about three fifths of the roughly 670 donors and used that subset as a discovery cohort. All discovery cohort repertoires had been generated on a single sequencing platform. Both class I and class II loci were covered by HLA typing, at four-digit resolution. The number of typed donors differed by locus: about 629-640 for A, B, C, DRB1 and DQB1; approximately 530 for DQA1; 606 for DPA1; and 450 to 480 for DPB1. Roughly 5 DR-DQ haplotypes were handled as single units for association and clustering, since linkage in the cohort was strong. Across under 500 genotyped donors of the cohort, an average of approximately 220,000 unique TCR beta nucleotide sequences per donor were sequenced, and approximately 17% of those sequences were non-productive. General study outcomes and caveats: A total of 150 to 200 TCR beta chains were listed by the study as associated with cytomegalovirus. In a later analysis, the rate of TCR association differed among HLA loci, with DRB1 alleles having the most associated TCRs and HLA-C alleles having the fewest. A further reported finding was that TCR beta sequences accurately predicted the HLA-A and HLA-B alleles for most subjects in the first cohort. When HLA alleles, especially DR and DQ, strongly co-occurred, attributing TCR associations to individual alleles was difficult. The classifier was reported to diagnose cytomegalovirus status with high specificity and sensitivity in both the original and validation cohorts. HLA typing was unavailable for some donors at each locus, so association tests used only the typed subset. The authors suggested that the approach could potentially be generalized to other disease states and immunological phenotypes. A later analysis reported that several top co-occurrence clusters appeared linked to parvovirus B19, influenza, CMV and Epstein-Barr virus. About 17 rarely observed V segments, including chromosome 9 orphons, were excluded from the earlier analysis of 550 to 700 of the donors because counts were too low. The only immune exposure information available for the cohort was CMV serostatus. A later analysis found that most CMV-associated TCR beta chains appeared HLA-restricted, with HLA associations seemingly driven largely by CMV exposure. A later analysis found that HLA-associated TCR beta chains were more clonally expanded and had lower generation probabilities than equally common non-associated chains. Linkage disequilibrium might explain the correlated functional status among segregating V segments, but an unknown experimental factor could not be ruled out. In a later genetic analysis, a missense DCLRE1C variant was associated with V-gene and J-gene trimming of TCR beta chains, and the association was replicated in an independent cohort. In a later analysis, 16,951 TCR beta sequences were associated with specific HLA alleles at a false discovery rate of 0.05. In vitro tests confirmed that three of the cytomegalovirus-associated TCR beta chains recognize cytomegalovirus antigens. A cluster of highly shared sequence variants was judged likely to represent a technical artifact of the sequencing pipeline. Roughly uniform sequencing depth across donors was assumed in presence/absence analyses, although this assumption may not hold. The 87-base-pair reads could not distinguish some IMGT-functional V segments, including TRBV6-2 and TRBV6-3, so those segments were excluded. Most TCR sequences were seen in very few donors, while some public TCRs were found in many individuals. In an earlier analysis of more than 450 of the donors, most TCR beta V segments were observed in productive rearrangements about 87% or about 30% of the time, broadly matching IMGT annotations. A later genetic analysis reported fewer N-insertions in productive TCRs among donors in an Asian-associated ancestry cluster than the roughly 620-donor mean. The cohort was sequenced for TCR beta chains only, and without alpha or paired-chain data the features that could be detected were limited.

For this clone: The specificity of this receptor is unknown. Per-base qualities were not stored, and no clone one base away is much larger.

The cohort consisted of approximately 670 healthy bone marrow donors. All cohort members were sampled while nominally healthy, although unrecorded immune exposures were likely present. The donor tested CMV seronegative and was one of the 352 seronegative cohort members. A peripheral blood sample was collected from each donor, and TCR beta sequencing was performed on peripheral blood mononuclear cells. The Qiagen DNeasy Blood Extraction Kit was used to extract genomic DNA from the blood cell samples. The library was made by the immunoSEQ multiplex PCR assay. For the multiplex PCR, a mixture combining 60 forward primers for TCR Vbeta segments and 13 reverse primers for TCR Jbeta segments was used. The CDR3 region of rearranged TCR beta genes was amplified from genomic DNA by a multiplex PCR assay. The amplified TCR beta libraries were sequenced on the Illumina HiSeq System as 87-base-pair reads. As for the authors' bioinformatics: Across the roughly 640 repertoires, a later analysis counted roughly 84 million unique TCR beta chains, 9 million to 14 million of which were shared by at least two donors. Raw reads were error-corrected and collapsed into unique sequences with a nearest-neighbor algorithm that merged closely related sequences to remove PCR and sequencing errors. CDR3 sequences were aligned to IMGT reference sequences to assign V, D and J gene segments. Each retained sequence needed at least a six-nucleotide match to both a V gene segment and a J gene segment. A rearrangement was called productive if the CDR3 had no stop codons and remained in frame with V and J, and every other rearrangement was called non-productive. CDR3 was defined according to IMGT convention as the region running from the second conserved V-encoded cysteine to the conserved J-encoded phenylalanine. Sequences without an unambiguous match to a single V gene segment were excluded from the earlier analysis of almost 600 of the donors. An earlier analysis of roughly 590 of the donors called V segments functional above 56.7% productive rearrangements and segregating when the between-donor standard deviation exceeded 5%. A statistical classification framework was developed to diagnose cytomegalovirus status using the catalog of TCR beta chain sequences. A later analysis assigned V and J genes by comparing TCR nucleotide sequences with IMGT/GENE-DB human TR gene sequences. The TCRdist pipeline was used in a later analysis to assign CDR3 sequences and most-parsimonious VDJ recombination scenarios. In a later analysis, each TCR beta chain was defined by its CDR3 amino acid sequence together with its V-gene family, and reads lacking a unique V-gene family were excluded. As a way to deal with suspected cross-contamination and a sequencing artifact, a later analysis dropped 450 to 600 nucleotide sequences that were highly shared and had low generation probability. In a later analysis, a clonal expansion index was calculated for each public chain from normalized within-repertoire ranks of inferred template counts. In a later analysis, generation probabilities were computed with a VDJ recombination model fitted to out-of-frame rearrangements, and the resulting probabilities were checked against IGoR. Hypergeometric tests were used in a later analysis to score TCR-TCR, TCR-HLA and TCR-CMV co-occurrence, with a repertoire-size bias correction applied to the TCR pairs. In a later analysis, false discovery rates were estimated by permuting HLA or CMV assignments 20 times. In a later analysis, co-occurring TCRs were grouped using DBSCAN, and TCRdist sequence similarity was added for clustering within HLA-allele-positive subsets. Repertoires with fewer than 30,000 or more than 120,000 public chains were left out of co-occurrence clustering, as were a handful of repertoires with anomalous nucleotide sharing. What TCRdb holds here is the immuneACCESS table cut down to in-frame rearrangements. Part of the clones is not present; checked against another copy, under half of the missing clones reflect an unresolved V gene, and the others are unexplained. V, J and clone size are those of that table, while D and trimming were read from the DNA. This sample is represented by more than 120,000 clones; 65% to 85% of them were singletons. The ten largest clones take up approximately 2.3% of the sample.

Counted from cysteine to phenylalanine, this CDR3 has 14 amino acids. The kept DNA is CDR3 alone, 42 bases in frame from the first base. Taken from the germline V gene (reference sequence), the CDR1 and CDR2 loops are WNHNN and SYGVQD. V is clipped by 0 bases and J by 2 bases, and the sequence between their germline boundaries is 7 bases long. The clonotype was recovered from a male donor in good health and CMV-seronegative. This chain joins TRBV10-1 to TRBJ2-5, with no reliable assignment of the D segment. Source material: PBMCs. The CDR3: CASSESGEQETQYF. The DNA reads as follows: TGCGCCAGCAGTGAGTCGGGCGAACAAGAGACCCAGTACTTC.